A single sample is the source of the 18 T cell receptor beta chains below, sequenced in a study of blood T cell repertoires in COVID-19. Sequencing was performed with immunoSEQ multiplex PCR; in TCRdb, only in-frame clones are kept and a portion is missing. The data contain roughly 170,000 clones, roughly 80% of them singletons. The sample comprised PBMCs or T cells enriched from blood (not recorded which). The receptor source for this set is a woman aged 40 to 50 with acute COVID-19.

This clone was picked up one time. V and J are TRBV5-1 and TRBJ1-1; TRBD1 agrees at 8 bases. There are 14 residues in the CDR3. Germline V gene lookup returns CDR1 SGHRS and CDR2 YFSETQ. J was trimmed by 10 bases and V by 5 bases; bases with no gene match: 13. CDR3 sequence reads: CASSMGQVPGGAFF. CDR3 DNA sequence: TGCGCCAGCAGTATGGGACAGGTCCCAGGGGGAGCTTTCTTT.

This clone was found a few times. The genes are TRBV7-3 and TRBJ2-2; 10 bases are a match to TRBD2. Germline trimming cut 4 bases from V and 5 bases from J; bases unmatched to any gene: 13. This CDR3 region has 18 residues. CDR1 and CDR2 (germline): SGHTA, FQGTGA. The CDR3 DNA follows: TGTGCCAGCAGCTCTCACTCAAGCGGGAGGGCCGGAACCGGGGAGCTGTTTTTT. The encoded protein is CASSSHSSGRAGTGELFF.

The chain links TRBV5-6 to TRBJ2-3, with 8 bases matching TRBD2. Germline trimming cut 4 bases from V and 2 bases from J; bases unmatched to any gene: 9. The germline CDR1 and CDR2 sequences are SGHDT and YYEEEE. The CDR3 contains 16 residues. The CDR3 DNA reads TGTGCCAGCAGCGGTGGGATAGCGGGGATCACAGATACGCAGTATTTT. Translation: CASSGGIAGITDTQYF.

This clone was detected only a few times. The chain combines TRBV2 with TRBJ1-2; tentatively, D is TRBD1 (5 bases). Looked up from germline, CDR1 is SNHLY and CDR2 is FYNNEI. V lost 8 bases, J lost 7 bases, and 17 bases lay in between. CDR3 length: 13 residues. In nucleotides, the CDR3 is TGTGCCAGCGTGCCAAACAGGAGTAGTGGCTACACCTTC. Protein: CASVPNRSSGYTF. Full variable domain (missing parts from reference TRBV2 and TRBJ1-2): EPEVTQTPSHQVTQMGQEVILRCVPISNHLYFYWYRQILGQKVEFLVSFYNNEISEKSEIFDDQFSVERPDGSNFTLKIRSTKLEDSAMYFCASVPNRSSGYTFGSGTRLTVV.

The chain links TRBV7-3 to TRBJ2-2; 10 bases map to TRBD2. Germline CDR1 is SGHTA and CDR2 is FQGTGA. The junction had 5 bases not matched to a gene; V was cut back by 4 bases and J by 0 bases. This CDR3 spans 17 amino acids. For the CDR3, the DNA is TGTGCCAGCAGCTCCCTTCTAGCGGGGGCGAACACCGGGGAGCTGTTTTTT. It is translated as CASSSLLAGANTGELFF.

The chain recombines TRBV6-5 with TRBJ1-1; D is unclear. Germline CDR1 reads MNHEY; CDR2 reads SVGAGI. Trimming shortened V by 4 bases and J by 1 base, and 10 bases separated the two germline ends. The CDR3 loop spans 14 amino acids. The CDR3 coding sequence is TGTGCCAGCAGTTTGGGTGGAGCGAACACTGAAGCTTTCTTT. It yields the protein CASSLGGANTEAFF.

This clone turned up a few times. CDR3 sequence (DNA): TGTGCCAGCTCCCCTCGGACTAGCGGGGGCACCATTCACGATACGCAGTATTTT. This translates into CASSPRTSGGTIHDTQYF. The chain has TRBV18 and TRBJ2-3, with TRBD2 identical over 13 bases. V gave up 6 bases and J gave up 6 bases; unmatched junction bases: 15. Germline V gene sequence: CDR1 KGHSH, CDR2 LQKENI. The CDR3 contains 18 residues.

This chain connects TRBV16 to TRBJ1-4; a weak D match, TRBD1 (5 bases). Trimming stripped 4 bases from V and 2 bases from J, with 20 bases between. The germline V gene encodes CDR1 KGHSY and CDR2 FQNENV. The CDR3 consists of 18 residues. CDR3: CASSPMGRFGRTNEKLFF. CDR3 nucleotide sequence: TGTGCCAGCAGCCCTATGGGACGGTTCGGGAGGACTAATGAAAAACTGTTTTTT.

The chain employs TRBV27 and TRBJ2-1; TRBD2 agrees at 7 bases. This CDR3 has 15 amino acids. The V gene's germline CDR1 is MNHEY and CDR2 SMNVEV (reference sequence). J gave up 4 bases and V 2 bases, and 5 bases lay outside the gene matches. The CDR3 here is CASSLRWEGYNEQFF. The CDR3 DNA sequence: TGTGCCAGCAGTTTAAGGTGGGAGGGTTACAATGAGCAGTTCTTC.

CDR3 protein: CATSDSRQGWKDTQYF. For the CDR3, the DNA is TGTGCCACCAGTGATTCCAGACAGGGGTGGAAAGATACGCAGTATTTT. V usage is TRBV24-1 and J usage is TRBJ2-3; 8 positions match TRBD1. Losses at the gene ends were 2 bases for V and 5 bases for J; bases not matched to a gene: 8. Germline V gene sequence: CDR1 KGHDR, CDR2 SFDVKD. The CDR3 is 16 amino acids.

The CDR3 DNA is TGCAGCGTTGCCCCGTCTGGATCGGTCGGGAGACAAGTCAATGAGCAGTTCTTC. This codes for CSVAPSGSVGRQVNEQFF. This chain joins TRBV29-1 and TRBJ2-1; TRBD2 is a possible D gene (6 bases). The CDR3 length is 18 residues. CDR1 and CDR2 (germline): SQVTM, ANQGSEA. V lost 4 bases and J 6 bases, leaving 28 bases between the germline ends.

The chain has TRBV12-3 or TRBV12-4 and TRBJ2-3; D possibly corresponds to TRBD1 (5 bases). The CDR3 is 13 residues long. Trimming removed 3 bases from V and 5 bases from J, with 9 bases in between. CDR3 DNA sequence: TGTGCCAGCAGTTTCAGGGCCGGAGATACGCAGTATTTT. Translation gives CASSFRAGDTQYF.

The chain links TRBV6-6 to TRBJ1-5, with 10 nucleotides matching TRBD1. The CDR3 has 16 amino acids. The junction had 8 bases not matched to a gene; V was cut back by 2 bases and J by 7 bases. Germline V gene lookup returns CDR1 MNHNY and CDR2 SVGAGI (reference sequence). The CDR3 nucleotides read TGTGCCAGCAGTTACGAGGTGCGACAGGGGGCACAGCCCCAGCATTTT. This translates into CASSYEVRQGAQPQHF.

This clone was counted once. The chain links TRBV5-1 to TRBJ2-3; the match to TRBD2 covers 9 bases. The V and J ends lost 6 bases and 3 bases, in that order; junction bases with no gene match: 11. The CDR3 runs to 16 residues. Germline values: CDR1 SGHRS, CDR2 YFSETQ. The CDR3 bases are TGCGCCAGCAACCTAGGAGCGGGAGGCGGGACAGATACGCAGTATTTT. As protein: CASNLGAGGGTDTQYF.

The V gene is TRBV3-1 (or the pseudogene TRBV3-2), the J gene TRBJ2-1; no clear D. V lost 0 bases to trimming and J lost 5 bases, with 11 bases between them. There are 15 residues in the CDR3. CDR1 LGHDT and CDR2 YNNKEL come from the germline V gene (reference sequence). The CDR3: CASSQDLLPHNEQFF. The CDR3 region has the DNA TGTGCCAGCAGCCAAGATCTACTACCTCACAATGAGCAGTTCTTC.

Only one count was recorded for this clone. V gene TRBV9 combines with J gene TRBJ1-2, with D possibly being TRBD1 (5 bases). This CDR3 region has 13 residues. From germline, CDR1 is SGDLS and CDR2 YYNGEE. V was shortened by 5 bases and J by 8 bases, with 16 bases between the two germline ends. CDR3 in amino acids: CASSSAGIGGYTF. CDR3 bases: TGTGCCAGCAGTTCCGCAGGGATTGGGGGCTACACCTTC.

The genes are TRBV5-1 and TRBJ1-1; D call uncertain. From germline, CDR1 is SGHRS and CDR2 YFSETQ. There are 12 residues in the CDR3. V was trimmed by 2 bases and J by 5 bases, leaving 7 bases between them. This CDR3 is CASSFSGTEAFF. DNA for the CDR3: TGCGCCAGCAGCTTCTCGGGAACTGAAGCTTTCTTT.

V is TRBV18 and J is TRBJ2-7; D gene uncertain. CDR1 and CDR2 (germline): KGHSH, LQKENI. This CDR3 region has 13 residues. V was pared by 2 bases and J by 6 bases, with 11 bases between. This CDR3 reads CASSPSRQSEQYF. The CDR3 DNA is TGTGCCAGCTCACCATCGCGACAATCCGAGCAGTACTTC.